Below, 5 T cell receptor beta chains from the same sample are listed, as sequenced in a study of T cells in localized non-small cell lung cancer. The protocol was immunoSEQ multiplex PCR, while the TCRdb copy is restricted to in-frame clones and leaves out a portion. The sample lists 75,000 to 85,000 clones; 80% were seen once. Specimen: peripheral blood, collected before any cancer treatment. The receptors shown here come from a female donor aged 60 or older with stage I lung adenocarcinoma.

This clone appeared a few times. V and J are TRBV5-4 and TRBJ1-2, with 10 bases aligning to TRBD1. The CDR3 totals 14 residues. Germline trimming cut 5 bases from V and 5 bases from J; bases unmatched to any gene: 6. The V gene's germline CDR1 is SGHNT and CDR2 YYREEE (reference sequence). The CDR3 sequence is CASSGQGVFYGYTF. The DNA of the CDR3 is TGTGCCAGCAGTGGACAGGGGGTTTTTTATGGCTACACCTTC.

The chain joins TRBV30 to TRBJ1-2; D may be TRBD1 (5 bases). CDR1 and CDR2 from the germline V gene are GTSNPN and SVGIG (reference sequence). V was pared by 3 bases and J by 3 bases, with 11 bases between. The CDR3 extends over 13 amino acids. DNA for the CDR3: TGTGCCTGGAGCCCAGGGTTGGACTATGGCTACACCTTC. It specifies CAWSPGLDYGYTF.

V and J are TRBV5-6 and TRBJ2-7, with 9 bases aligning to TRBD1. V lost 1 base and J lost 5; bases outside the gene matches: 10. The V gene's germline CDR1 is SGHDT and CDR2 YYEEEE. The CDR3 runs to 16 residues. CDR3 amino acids: CASSLLGGQGHNEQYF. The DNA of the CDR3 is TGTGCCAGCAGCTTGCTGGGGGGACAGGGACACAACGAGCAGTACTTC.

This sequence joins TRBV7-6 and TRBJ2-1; D gene ambiguous. CDR1 is SGHVS, CDR2 FNYEAQ, per germline. V shed 2 bases and J shed 8 bases, with 10 bases lying between them. The CDR3 is 13 residues long. The CDR3 reads CASSLRQVDEQFF. The CDR3 nucleotides are TGTGCCAGCAGCTTAAGGCAGGTAGATGAGCAGTTCTTC. Full variable domain (outside the CDR3, taken from reference TRBV7-6 and TRBJ2-1): GAGVSQSPRYKVTKRGQDVALRCDPISGHVSLYWYRQALGQGPEFLTYFNYEAQQDKSGLPNDRFSAERPEGSISTLTIQRTEQRDSAMYRCASSLRQVDEQFFGPGTRLTVL.

This clone occurred a few times. This chain joins TRBV28 and TRBJ2-3, with D maybe TRBD2 (5 bases). This CDR3 region has 15 residues. V gave up 3 bases and J gave up 6 bases, with 16 bases separating them. Germline V lookup: CDR1 MDHEN, CDR2 SYDVKM. DNA for the CDR3: TGTGCCAGCAGTTTGGTGTCGGAGGTAGGGGATACGCAGTATTTT. It is translated as CASSLVSEVGDTQYF.